The next 18 T cell receptor beta chains were all read from a single sample in a study of early T cells in non-severe SARS-CoV-2 infection. One entry per CDR3 protein results from TCRdb running MiXCR on the 5' RACE reads. This table holds about 59,000 distinct CDR3 sequences, roughly 13% found once. Sequences were derived from whole blood, sampled at baseline. These receptors all come from an adult who was a healthcare worker with PCR-confirmed SARS-CoV-2 infection or an uninfected control (not recorded which).

In nucleotides, the CDR3 is TGCGCCAGCAGTGAGTCTCCGCACCCTGGAAACACCATATATTTT. Translation gives CASSESPHPGNTIYF. The chain has TRBV10-1 and TRBJ1-3; D unclear. The CDR3 totals 15 residues. Germline V gene data show CDR1 as WNHNN and CDR2 as SYGVQD (reference sequence). With 0 bases removed from V and 2 bases from J, the gap between germline ends came to 8 bases.

The gene calls are TRBV29-1 and TRBJ1-1, with D uncertain. V shed 6 bases and J shed 0 bases, with 8 bases lying between them. This CDR3 is 12 amino acids long. CDR1 SQVTM and CDR2 ANQGSEA come from the germline V gene. The CDR3 DNA sequence: TGCAGCGTCCTCAGAGTGAACACTGAAGCTTTCTTT. This codes for CSVLRVNTEAFF.

This clonotype was seen a few times. V gene TRBV12-3 or TRBV12-4 combines with J gene TRBJ1-2, with D maybe TRBD1 (6 bases). V was cut by 5 bases and J by 4 bases, with 11 bases left in between. The CDR3 spans 13 residues. CDR3 sequence: CASSPTGSYGYTF. CDR3 DNA: TGTGCCAGCAGTCCGACAGGTTCCTATGGCTACACCTTC.

This clonotype was detected only a few times. This chain links TRBV13 with TRBJ2-5; a weak D match, TRBD1 (5 bases). In germline, CDR1 is PRHDT, CDR2 FYEKMQ (reference sequence). The CDR3 runs 12 residues. The V and J ends lost 5 bases and 4 bases respectively, with 8 bases between them. This CDR3 is CASSAGPETQYF. CDR3 in DNA: TGTGCCAGCAGCGCAGGGCCAGAGACCCAGTACTTC.

The chain is built from TRBV7-8 and TRBJ1-1; D is uncertain. Germline V lookup: CDR1 SGHVS, CDR2 FQNEAQ. V was trimmed by 8 bases and J by 0 bases, leaving 1 base between them. The CDR3 is 10 residues long. The CDR3 sequence: CASLNTEAFF. CDR3 nucleotide sequence: TGTGCCAGCTTGAACACTGAAGCTTTCTTT.

This clonotype has more than one count but fewer than ten. The CDR3 region is CASSPQRGAADTQYF. In DNA, the CDR3 is TGTGCCAGCAGCCCACAGCGGGGGGCTGCAGATACGCAGTATTTT. The rearrangement links TRBV14 to TRBJ2-3; 9 bases fit TRBD2. CDR1 is SGHDN and CDR2 is FVKESK in the germline V gene. The CDR3 has 15 residues. V was pared by 4 bases and J by 4 bases, with 6 bases of the junction left unmatched.

This chain links TRBV30 with TRBJ2-2; D is ambiguous. The CDR3 length is 11 residues. Trimming stripped 2 bases from V and 6 bases from J, with 4 bases between. Germline CDR1 and CDR2: GTSNPN and SVGIG (reference sequence). The CDR3 DNA sequence: TGTGCCTGGAGTATCGCCGGGGAGCTGTTTTTT. This gives the protein CAWSIAGELFF.

This clonotype was detected a few times. The chain carries TRBV20-1 and TRBJ1-3; D is undetermined. Deletions cut 0 bases from V and 1 base from J, with 10 bases between. Germline CDR1 DFQATT, CDR2 SNEGSKA (reference sequence). This CDR3 has 15 amino acids. The CDR3 region is CSAREMARSGNTIYF. The CDR3 region has the DNA TGCAGTGCTAGAGAGATGGCCCGATCTGGAAACACCATATATTTT.

This clonotype was detected ten times or more. The rearrangement joins TRBV10-3 to TRBJ2-7; D may be TRBD1 or TRBD2 (5 bases each). Germline CDR1 ENHRY, CDR2 SYGVKD. V lost 10 bases and J 1 base, leaving 20 bases between the germline ends. The CDR3 contains 15 residues. The CDR3 here is CATRDSTDISYEQYF. Written as DNA, the CDR3 is TGTGCCACCCGGGATTCGACAGACATATCCTACGAGCAGTACTTC.

This clonotype was counted ten times or more. This chain joins TRBV18 and TRBJ1-2; D is perhaps TRBD1 (5 bases). The CDR3 totals 17 residues. The V gene lost 3 bases and the J gene lost 2 bases, with 19 bases spanning the gap. CDR1 is KGHSH and CDR2 is LQKENI in the germline V gene. CDR3 amino acids: CASSPGELPDPNYGYTF. For the CDR3, the DNA is TGTGCCAGCTCACCGGGGGAACTTCCAGACCCAAACTATGGCTACACCTTC.

The chain employs TRBV12-3 or TRBV12-4 and TRBJ2-7, with D unresolved. There are 13 residues in the CDR3. Trimming took off 3 bases at V and 1 base at J, with 7 bases between the two ends. The CDR3 region is CASSFTESYEQYF. CDR3 bases: TGTGCCAGCAGTTTTACAGAGTCCTACGAGCAGTACTTC.

This clonotype was seen at least ten times. The chain carries TRBV5-1 and TRBJ1-1; maybe TRBD1 (5 bases). The CDR3 totals 14 residues. Germline V lookup: CDR1 SGHRS, CDR2 YFSETQ. With 5 bases removed from V and 1 base from J, the gap between germline ends came to 12 bases. The CDR3 here is CASREGQENTEAFF. DNA for the CDR3: TGCGCCAGCAGAGAAGGACAAGAGAACACTGAAGCTTTCTTT.

V gene TRBV7-3 combines with J gene TRBJ2-3; 7 bases are shared with TRBD1. The V and J ends lost 0 bases and 4 bases, in that order; junction bases with no gene match: 4. Germline values: CDR1 SGHTA, CDR2 FQGTGA. This CDR3 has 15 residues. CDR3 amino acids: CASSLTGGDSDTQYF. The CDR3 DNA reads as TGTGCCAGCAGCTTAACAGGGGGCGATTCAGATACGCAGTATTTT.

This clonotype was counted between two and nine times. The CDR3 loop reads CASSAARNTEAFF. As DNA, the CDR3 is TGTGCCAGCAGCGCGGCCCGAAACACTGAAGCTTTCTTT. The chain uses TRBV7-3 and TRBJ1-1, with D unresolved. CDR3 length: 13 amino acids. The germline V gene has CDR1 SGHTA and CDR2 FQGTGA. Trimming stripped 5 bases from V and 2 bases from J, with 9 bases between.

Only a few counts were recorded for this clonotype. The J gene is TRBJ2-3, the V gene TRBV13, with TRBD1 as a possible D gene (6 bases). The CDR3 spans 14 residues. Germline CDR1 reads PRHDT; CDR2 reads FYEKMQ (reference sequence). V gave up 4 bases and J gave up 2 bases, with 10 bases separating them. The CDR3 DNA sequence: TGTGCCAGCAGCTGGACAGACGCCACAGATACGCAGTATTTT. Encoded protein: CASSWTDATDTQYF.

The DNA for the CDR3 is TGTGCCAGCAGCTCAGGGGGGGGTACGCAGCAGTACTTC. Translation: CASSSGGGTQQYF. The chain couples TRBV6-5 to TRBJ2-7; D may be TRBD1 or TRBD2 (7 bases each). CDR1 MNHEY and CDR2 SVGAGI come from the germline V gene. V shed 6 bases and J shed 8 bases, with 17 bases lying between them. The CDR3 loop spans 13 amino acids.

Ten or more counts support this clonotype. CDR3 loop: CASSLASGEQYEQYF. For the CDR3, the DNA is TGTGCCAGCAGCTTAGCGTCCGGGGAACAGTACGAGCAGTACTTC. The rearrangement links TRBV7-2 to TRBJ2-7, with TRBD2 as a possible D gene (5 bases). V lost 0 bases and J 4 bases, leaving 13 bases between the germline ends. Germline V gene sequence: CDR1 SGHTA, CDR2 FQGNSA. This CDR3 has 15 amino acids.

V and J are TRBV2 and TRBJ2-7, with D uncertain. The CDR3 consists of 12 residues. The germline gives CDR1 SNHLY, CDR2 FYNNEI. V was trimmed by 8 bases and J by 3 bases, leaving 11 bases between them. CDR3 sequence (DNA): TGTGCCAGCTTCGAGCACAGCTACGAGCAGTACTTC. This translates into CASFEHSYEQYF.